This T cell receptor beta chain originates from a study of beta chain features in type 1 diabetes. Study-level results: TCRB repertoires of naive, central memory and Treg cells appeared more similar among patients than among healthy donors.

Comment on this clone: The antigen is undetermined.

The CDR3 consists of 16 residues. The germline V gene has CDR1 LGHNA and CDR2 YSLEER. V was pared by 4 bases and J by 4 bases, with 19 bases between. Every bit of the isolated RNA underwent reverse transcription, so sequencing read expressed TCRB transcripts. Sequenced by immunoSEQ multiplex PCR; TCRdb stores in-frame clones only, minus some. The sample consists of hundreds of thousands of clones, 12% to 15% of them appearing once. The sequence was obtained from a young man in good health. The J gene is TRBJ1-2, the V gene TRBV4-3; D perhaps matches TRBD1 (5 bases). The sequenced material came from central memory CD4+ T cells from blood. The CDR3 nucleotides read TGCGCCAGCAGCCTTGACCGGGACCGAACAAGCTATGGCTACACCTTC. Encoded protein: CASSLDRDRTSYGYTF.